A selection of T cell receptor beta chains follows, all from one sample in a study of blood T cells in healthy people across ages. TCRdb independently ran MiXCR on the 5' RACE reads; one entry per CDR3 protein. The sample includes around 1.5 million distinct CDR3 sequences, approximately 59% seen only once; the top ten take 5.5% to 8%. Sequenced sample: blood. These receptors all stem from a man younger than 35 in good health. Each CDR3 is given with its conserved first and last residue. The order of the fields is V gene, J gene, D gene, clone size, CDR3 protein, CDR3 DNA. D genes are given only for firm matches. A row's size may be missing; if present it is once, few, many or a size class.

TRBV29-1,TRBJ2-7,.,few,CSVGVGSASEQYF,TGCAGCGTTGGGGTCGGGAGCGCTTCCGAGCAGTACTTC
TRBV7-2,TRBJ2-1,TRBD1,.,CASSSTGENEQFF,TGTGCCAGCAGCTCGACAGGGGAGAATGAGCAGTTCTTC
TRBV12-3/TRBV12-4,TRBJ2-7,.,few,CASSSYTGTYEQYF,TGTGCCAGCAGTTCTTACACCGGGACCTACGAGCAGTACTTC
TRBV10-2,TRBJ1-2,TRBD1,.,CASSGGQGVYGYTF,TGCGCCAGCAGCGGCGGACAGGGAGTCTATGGCTACACCTTC
TRBV6-2/TRBV6-3,TRBJ2-7,.,once,CASSYSGPREQYF,TGTGCCAGCAGTTACTCGGGGCCTCGGGAGCAGTACTTC
TRBV10-1,TRBJ2-5,TRBD1,.,CASSDTGTGFGETQYF,TGCGCCAGCAGTGACACCGGGACAGGGTTTGGCGAGACCCAGTACTTC
TRBV7-9,TRBJ1-1,.,.,CASKVESGGHRVATEAFF,TGTGCCAGCAAGGTCGAATCGGGTGGCCACCGGGTAGCCACTGAAGCTTTCTTT
TRBV5-1,TRBJ2-3,.,few,CASSLGGDPDTQYF,TGCGCCAGCAGCTTGGGCGGGGATCCAGATACGCAGTATTTT
TRBV21-1,TRBJ2-7,.,once,CAAGTGADYEQYF,TGTGCCGCGGGGACAGGGGCGGATTACGAGCAGTACTTC
TRBV20-1,TRBJ1-2,TRBD1,.,CSALDRGRGYTF,TGCAGTGCCCTCGACAGGGGAAGAGGCTACACCTTC
TRBV29-1,TRBJ2-3,TRBD2,few,CSVGGLAGEDTQYF,TGCAGCGTCGGGGGACTAGCGGGGGAAGATACGCAGTATTTT
TRBV20-1,TRBJ2-1,TRBD2,few,CSAHTGLPAYNEQFF,TGCAGTGCTCATACGGGACTACCAGCCTACAATGAGCAGTTCTTC
TRBV15,TRBJ1-5,.,.,CATSSPLIQGLSNQPQHF,TGTGCCACCAGCAGCCCATTGATCCAGGGTCTTAGCAATCAGCCCCAGCATTTT
TRBV20-1,TRBJ2-1,TRBD2,.,CSAKIAGGPGNEQFF,TGCAGTGCTAAAATAGCGGGGGGCCCGGGCAATGAGCAGTTCTTC
TRBV4-1,TRBJ2-7,TRBD1,.,CASSQGTGGFSYEQYF,TGCGCCAGCAGCCAGGGGACAGGGGGCTTCTCCTACGAGCAGTACTTC
TRBV7-9,TRBJ2-1,TRBD2,few,CASSLTVTSDYNEQFF,TGTGCCAGCAGCTTAACTGTAACTAGCGACTACAATGAGCAGTTCTTC